The 17 T cell receptor beta chains below all came from one sample that was sequenced in a study of Graves' ophthalmopathy and Graves' hyperthyroidism. Amplification targeted the TCR beta CDR3 regions, with RNA transcripts as the source material. The authors performed first-round RT-PCR with HTBI primers and then a second-round multiplex PCR. MiXCR, run by TCRdb on the multiplex PCR reads, gives a single entry per CDR3 protein. The table shows about 740,000 distinct CDR3 sequences, with roughly 40% occurring only once. The specimen was peripheral blood. These receptors all come from an adult man with Graves' ophthalmopathy.

Points on this clonotype: A read error may be the cause here, since a much bigger clone is one base away. The rearrangement joins TRBV7-9 to TRBJ1-2; 9 positions match TRBD1. The V gene's germline CDR1 is SEHNR and CDR2 FQNEAQ (reference sequence). The CDR3 loop spans 16 amino acids. This CDR3 reads CAGSFFPVDRGYGYTF. The CDR3 nucleotides are TGTGCCGGCAGCTTCTTTCCCGTGGACAGGGGCTATGGCTACACCTTC.

The chain recombines TRBV2 with TRBJ2-7; 9 nucleotides agree with TRBD1. Germline trimming cut 4 bases from V and 6 bases from J; bases unmatched to any gene: 10. The CDR3 spans 15 residues. CDR1 and CDR2 (germline): SNHLY, FYNNEI. The CDR3 DNA reads TGTGCCAGCAGTGCTCCGGGACAGGGAAGAATCGAGCAGTACTTC. Its translation is CASSAPGQGRIEQYF.

This clonotype has just a few counts. The V and J genes are TRBV28 and TRBJ1-2; 7 positions agree with TRBD1. The trim removed 4 bases at V and 2 bases at J, leaving 7 bases unmatched. This CDR3 comprises 15 residues. Germline values: CDR1 MDHEN, CDR2 SYDVKM. CDR3 residues: CASSSVGGQNYGYTF. The CDR3 region has the DNA TGTGCCAGCAGTTCGGTCGGGGGACAGAACTATGGCTACACCTTC.

This clonotype was counted many times. The V gene is TRBV10-3, the J gene TRBJ2-7, with D possibly being TRBD1 (5 bases). This CDR3 comprises 12 residues. V was shortened by 10 bases and J by 7 bases, with 17 bases between the two germline ends. Germline values: CDR1 ENHRY, CDR2 SYGVKD. The CDR3 DNA reads TGTGCCAGCACCCAGCAGGGTTTGGAGCAGTACTTC. It specifies CASTQQGLEQYF.

In its sample, this clonotype was seen once. V and J are TRBV5-1 and TRBJ2-7; D gene ambiguous. The germline V gene has CDR1 SGHRS and CDR2 YFSETQ. Trimming removed 3 bases at V and 0 bases at J, with 13 bases between. The CDR3 is 15 amino acids. The CDR3 loop reads CASSSGPGDSYEQYF. The CDR3 bases are TGCGCCAGCAGCTCCGGGCCTGGGGACTCCTACGAGCAGTACTTC.

This clonotype was found a few times. The chain joins TRBV10-3 to TRBJ1-3, with D possibly TRBD1 on 6 matching bases. Trimming removed 10 bases from V and 8 bases from J, with 27 bases in between. Germline V gives CDR1 ENHRY, CDR2 SYGVKD. The CDR3 loop spans 16 amino acids. CDR3 amino acids: CASTKRTALLSDTIYF. CDR3 DNA sequence: TGTGCCAGCACCAAGAGGACAGCCCTCTTATCGGACACCATATATTTT.

A remark on this clonotype: A much larger clone differs from this one at a single base, so this may be a read error. This rearrangement joins TRBV7-9 to TRBJ1-2; D uncertain. CDR3 length: 13 amino acids. V dropped 7 bases and J dropped 7 bases, with 16 bases sitting between them. Germline V gene sequence: CDR1 SEHNR, CDR2 FQNEAQ (reference sequence). The DNA for the CDR3 is TGTGCCAGCAACTTGGATGATCCTGGTGGCTACACCTTC. Amino acids: CASNLDDPGGYTF.

The chain carries TRBV28 and TRBJ2-7, with a possible D match to TRBD2 (5 bases). Germline loops: CDR1 MDHEN, CDR2 SYDVKM. The CDR3 totals 16 residues. Deletions cut 5 bases from V and 6 bases from J, with 23 bases between. CDR3 coding DNA: TGTGCCAGCAGTGTCCTTTGGGTTGGAGGTGACGGCGAGCAGTACTTC. Protein: CASSVLWVGGDGEQYF.

This clonotype was found many times. The rearrangement links TRBV6-6 to TRBJ1-6; D remains unclear. Germline lookup yields CDR1 MNHNY and CDR2 SVGAGI (reference sequence). V shed 3 bases and J shed 9 bases, with 9 bases lying between them. This CDR3 spans 13 amino acids. CDR3 amino acids: CASSYEGFSPLHF. The CDR3 coding sequence is TGTGCCAGCAGTTATGAAGGCTTTTCACCCCTCCACTTT.

Points on this clonotype: The germline gene is not matched at one end of the junction; a read error may be the cause. The chain couples TRBV10-3 to TRBJ1-1; 7 bases line up with TRBD1. Per the germline V gene, CDR1 is ENHRY and CDR2 is SYGVKD. The length of the CDR3 is 16 residues. CDR3 in DNA: TGTGCCAGCAGTCCCCCCCCCACACAGGGGACGGGTGAAGCTTTCTTT. Amino acid sequence: CASSPPPTQGTGEAFF.

This clonotype was recorded only once. J is TRBJ2-7 and V is TRBV14, with a weak D call TRBD2 (5 bases). The CDR3 runs to 12 residues. CDR1 is SGHDN and CDR2 is FVKESK in the germline V gene. Deletions cut 1 base from V and 11 bases from J, with 12 bases between. The CDR3 loop is CASSQGGHVKYF. CDR3 nucleotides: TGTGCCAGCAGCCAAGGCGGGCATGTAAAGTACTTC.

This clonotype was counted many times. The rearrangement uses TRBV24-1 and TRBJ2-2; D possibly corresponds to TRBD2 (6 bases). CDR3 length: 13 residues. V was trimmed by 5 bases and J by 7 bases, leaving 10 bases between them. Germline loops: CDR1 KGHDR, CDR2 SFDVKD. For the CDR3, the DNA is TGTGCCACCAGTGCCCTGGAGGGCGGGGAGCTGTTTTTT. Amino acids: CATSALEGGELFF.

The rearrangement uses TRBV9 and TRBJ2-5; 14 nucleotides align to TRBD2. Trimming took 8 bases from V and 5 from J; bases not matched to a gene: 8. This CDR3 region has 15 residues. From germline, CDR1 is SGDLS and CDR2 YYNGEE. CDR3 amino acids: CASTTSGGALETQYF. Here the CDR3 DNA reads TGTGCCAGTACGACTAGCGGGGGGGCCTTGGAGACCCAGTACTTC.

In the case of this clonotype: This may arise from a read error, as a much more abundant clone is one base away. The chain joins TRBV7-9 to TRBJ1-6, with D perhaps matching TRBD1 (6 bases). The CDR3 spans 15 residues. The V gene's germline CDR1 is SEHNR and CDR2 FQNEAQ (reference sequence). The CDR3 bases are TGTCCCAGCAGTTACGCCGACAGGACTAATTCACCCCTCCACTTT. Translated: CPSSYADRTNSPLHF.

This chain links TRBV15 with TRBJ2-5; a possible D gene is TRBD1 (7 bases). The germline CDR1 and CDR2 sequences are LNHNV and YYDKDF (reference sequence). V was pared by 5 bases and J by 5 bases, with 15 bases between. This CDR3 region has 14 residues. Here the CDR3 reads CATSGEDRQETQYF. The CDR3 region has the DNA TGTGCCACCAGCGGGGAGGACAGGCAGGAGACCCAGTACTTC.

In this sample, this clonotype turned up many times. The gene calls are TRBV7-9 and TRBJ2-7; 8 bases are a match to TRBD1. The germline gives CDR1 SEHNR, CDR2 FQNEAQ (reference sequence). J was trimmed by 6 bases and V by 5 bases; bases with no gene match: 3. The CDR3 loop spans 12 amino acids. The DNA for the CDR3 is TGTGCCAGCAGCATGACAGGGGCCGAGCAGTACTTC. It specifies CASSMTGAEQYF.

This clonotype was detected ten times or more. The genes are TRBV7-2 and TRBJ1-2, with D hard to call. V dropped 3 bases and J dropped 8 bases, with 7 bases sitting between them. In germline, CDR1 is SGHTA, CDR2 FQGNSA. This CDR3 spans 11 amino acids. CDR3 nucleotide sequence: TGTGCCAGCAGCTTGCGGGAGGGCTACACCTTC. Protein sequence: CASSLREGYTF. The full variable domain, with the rest looked up from reference TRBV7-2 and TRBJ1-2, is GAGVSQSPSNKVTEKGKDVELRCDPISGHTALYWYRQSLGQGLEFLIYFQGNSAPDKSGLPSDRFSAERTGGSVSTLTIQRTQQEDSAVYLCASSLREGYTFGSGTRLTVV.